The 28 T cell receptor beta chains in this list originate from one sample, sequenced in a study of shared clonotypes between healthy human individuals. Profiled with immunoSEQ multiplex PCR; TCRdb holds only in-frame clones, not every one. The top ten clones hold under 0.45% of a sample with some 2.3 million clones, 85% to 95% of them seen once. Sequences were obtained from naive CD4+ T cells from PBMCs. The subset is: CD45RA+ positively selected. Source of these receptors: a man younger than 35 in good health. Some clones in this sample may be carry-over from other donors' samples.

This clone appeared once. This chain links TRBV2 with TRBJ1-1, with unresolved D. The germline V and J ends were trimmed by 4 bases and 0 bases, with 12 bases remaining between them. The CDR3 runs 15 residues. Germline V CDR1 and CDR2: SNHLY, FYNNEI. In DNA form, the CDR3 reads TGTGCCAGCAGTGTGATTCAGGTCTTGAACACTGAAGCTTTCTTT. This sequence encodes CASSVIQVLNTEAFF.

This chain links TRBV5-6 with TRBJ1-2; D ambiguous. Germline V lookup: CDR1 SGHDT, CDR2 YYEEEE. Trimming took 3 bases from V and 6 from J, leaving 21 bases between them. The CDR3 sequence is 16 residues long. The CDR3 DNA reads TGTGCCAGCAGCTGGGCGCTGGACGCCGGCATCCATGGCTACACCTTC. Its translation: CASSWALDAGIHGYTF.

The chain joins TRBV28 to TRBJ2-6, with D perhaps matching TRBD2 (6 bases). Germline CDR1 and CDR2: MDHEN and SYDVKM. Deletions cut 6 bases from V and 13 bases from J, with 25 bases between. The CDR3 has 16 amino acids. In DNA form, the CDR3 reads TGTGCCAGCAGCGACGGGGGTGAGAATACCTTTCGGGTCCTGACTTTC. Protein: CASSDGGENTFRVLTF.

The CDR3 DNA follows: TGTGCCAGCAGCGAGACTCGAAACACCGGGGAGCTGTTTTTT. Its protein is CASSETRNTGELFF. The V call is TRBV2, the J call TRBJ2-2; D gene uncertain. Trimming removed 6 bases at V and 2 bases at J, with 10 bases between. Germline V gives CDR1 SNHLY, CDR2 FYNNEI. CDR3 length: 14 amino acids.

This chain links TRBV7-9 with TRBJ1-3; D ambiguous. V was shortened by 5 bases and J by 0 bases, with 17 bases between the two germline ends. This CDR3 is 17 amino acids long. CDR1 is SEHNR, CDR2 FQNEAQ, per germline (reference sequence). As DNA, the CDR3 is TGTGCCAGCAGCCCCCGAGGGTCCGGCAACTCTGGAAACACCATATATTTT. It yields the protein CASSPRGSGNSGNTIYF. Supplemented by reference TRBV7-9 and TRBJ1-3, the full variable domain reads DTGVSQNPRHKITKRGQNVTFRCDPISEHNRLYWYRQTLGQGPEFLTYFQNEAQLEKSRLLSDRFSAERPKGSFSTLEIQRTEQGDSAMYLCASSPRGSGNSGNTIYFGEGSWLTVV.

The chain recombines TRBV18 with TRBJ1-1; TRBD1 is a possible D gene (6 bases). V was pared by 4 bases and J by 1 base, with 13 bases between. The CDR3 extends over 15 amino acids. CDR1 KGHSH and CDR2 LQKENI come from the germline V gene. The CDR3 loop reads CASSLSGQKNTEAFF. CDR3 bases: TGTGCCAGCTCACTTTCGGGACAAAAGAACACTGAAGCTTTCTTT.

Turning to this clone: Additional DNA sequences in this sample encode the identical CDR3. This rearrangement joins TRBV6-1 to TRBJ1-2; D uncertain. The V gene lost 2 bases and the J gene lost 7 bases, with 5 bases spanning the gap. Per germline, CDR1 MNHNS and CDR2 SASEGT. The CDR3 is made up of 11 amino acids. CDR3 residues: CASSELGGYTF. CDR3 in DNA: TGTGCCAGCAGTGAACTAGGTGGCTACACCTTC.

The J gene is TRBJ2-3, the V gene TRBV6-4; D not certain. Trimming pared 6 bases from V and 2 bases from J, leaving 9 bases between. Germline-derived CDR1 and CDR2 are MRHNA and SNTAGT. The CDR3 is 13 amino acids. The CDR3 DNA sequence: TGTGCCAGCAGCCTTGAATCCACAGATACGCAGTATTTT. It codes for CASSLESTDTQYF.

The CDR3 loop reads CASSVGQGAIGETQYF. The CDR3 coding sequence is TGTGCCAGCAGCGTAGGACAGGGGGCGATAGGGGAGACCCAGTACTTC. This rearrangement joins TRBV9 to TRBJ2-5; 10 nucleotides line up with TRBD1. The CDR3 totals 16 residues. Germline-derived CDR1 and CDR2 are SGDLS and YYNGEE. V lost 0 bases and J lost 5; bases outside the gene matches: 7.

J is TRBJ1-1 and V is TRBV19, with a weak D call TRBD1 (5 bases). CDR3 size: 16 residues. Germline V gene sequence: CDR1 LNHDA, CDR2 SQIVND (reference sequence). Between the trimmed V and J ends, which lost 5 bases and 4 bases, there was a span of 20 bases. Written as DNA, the CDR3 is TGTGCCAGTAGTCCACGGACACCTCGAAGTGGCACTGAAGCTTTCTTT. It codes for CASSPRTPRSGTEAFF.

The rearrangement uses TRBV27 and TRBJ1-5, with D uncertain. The CDR3 is 13 residues long. Trimming pared 3 bases from V and 1 base from J, leaving 4 bases between. The germline gives CDR1 MNHEY, CDR2 SMNVEV (reference sequence). The CDR3: CASSLPSNQPQHF. The CDR3 coding sequence is TGTGCCAGCAGTTTGCCCAGCAATCAGCCCCAGCATTTT.

Points on this clone: The same CDR3 is also encoded by other DNA sequences in this sample. The chain uses TRBV5-1 and TRBJ2-5, with 13 bases fitting TRBD2. J gave up 5 bases and V 2 bases, and 6 bases lay outside the gene matches. The CDR3 has 16 amino acids. The germline V gene has CDR1 SGHRS and CDR2 YFSETQ. CDR3 in DNA: TGCGCCAGCAGCTTAGGACTAGCGGGAGTTGCGGAGACCCAGTACTTC. It specifies CASSLGLAGVAETQYF.

This chain uses TRBV5-4 with TRBJ1-2; no reliable D call. The germline CDR1 and CDR2 sequences are SGHNT and YYREEE (reference sequence). This CDR3 comprises 12 residues. V dropped 6 bases and J dropped 8 bases, with 14 bases sitting between them. CDR3 DNA sequence: TGTGCCAGCACCGAAGGCCCGAACGGCTACACCTTC. Its protein product is CASTEGPNGYTF.

The chain recombines TRBV4-2 with TRBJ2-2; 9 bases line up with TRBD2. This CDR3 region has 17 residues. V trimming: 1 base; J trimming: 0 bases; junction bases outside the gene matches: 3. CDR1 LGHNA and CDR2 YNFKEQ come from the germline V gene. The DNA of the CDR3 is TGTGCCAGCAGCCAAGCAGGACTAGCGACGAACACCGGGGAGCTGTTTTTT. Translating it yields CASSQAGLATNTGELFF.

V and J are TRBV28 and TRBJ2-7, with D possibly matching TRBD2 (6 bases). The CDR3 totals 11 residues. CDR1 MDHEN and CDR2 SYDVKM come from the germline V gene. CDR3 loop: CGSSANYEQYF. The CDR3 bases are TGTGGGTCTAGCGCAAACTACGAGCAGTACTTC.

This sequence joins TRBV7-8 and TRBJ1-3; tentatively, D is TRBD1 (5 bases). Looked up from germline, CDR1 is SGHVS and CDR2 is FQNEAQ. This CDR3 has 16 amino acids. The V gene lost 5 bases and the J gene lost 0 bases, with 14 bases spanning the gap. CDR3 sequence (DNA): TGTGCCAGCAGCCCATCCGGGGCTTTCTCTGGAAACACCATATATTTT. It codes for CASSPSGAFSGNTIYF.

The chain links TRBV10-2 to TRBJ2-3, with D possibly being TRBD2 (6 bases). This CDR3 contains 15 residues. Germline CDR1 and CDR2: WSHSY and SAAADI. Trimming cost V 7 bases and J 2 bases, with 16 bases left between them. The CDR3 spells CASINPGLHTDTQYF. In nucleotides, the CDR3 is TGCGCCAGCATCAACCCGGGACTCCACACAGATACGCAGTATTTT.

This chain links TRBV27 with TRBJ2-7; 11 nucleotides agree with TRBD2. The CDR3 totals 14 residues. The J segment lost 2 bases and the V segment lost 7 bases, leaving 4 bases of the junction unmatched. The V gene's germline CDR1 is MNHEY and CDR2 SMNVEV (reference sequence). CDR3 coding DNA: TGTGCCAGCACCCGACTAGCGGGAACCTACGAGCAGTACTTC. Protein sequence: CASTRLAGTYEQYF.

The J gene is TRBJ1-3, the V gene TRBV7-7, with 7 nucleotides matching TRBD1. This CDR3 is built from 15 residues. Germline CDR1 SSHAT, CDR2 FNYEAQ (reference sequence). V gave up 1 base and J gave up 2 bases; unmatched junction bases: 2. The CDR3 loop is CASSLGDRAGNTIYF. The DNA of the CDR3 is TGTGCCAGCAGCTTAGGGGACAGAGCTGGAAACACCATATATTTT.

The chain is built from TRBV7-9 and TRBJ1-5; a possible D gene is TRBD1 (5 bases). This CDR3 comprises 17 residues. The V end lost 2 bases, the J end lost 2 bases, and 16 bases lay between the germline ends. Germline V gene data show CDR1 as SEHNR and CDR2 as FQNEAQ (reference sequence). The CDR3: CASSLLGDASGNQPQHF. The CDR3 bases are TGTGCCAGCAGCTTATTGGGGGACGCGTCGGGCAATCAGCCCCAGCATTTT.

The genes are TRBV6-1 and TRBJ2-7; TRBD2 is a possible D gene (5 bases). V dropped 5 bases and J dropped 7 bases, with 15 bases sitting between them. This CDR3 is 13 amino acids long. The germline CDR1 and CDR2 sequences are MNHNS and SASEGT. DNA of the CDR3: TGTGCCAGCAGTAAACCGGGAACGGGGGAGCAGTACTTC. Translation: CASSKPGTGEQYF.

The J gene is TRBJ1-1, the V gene TRBV27; TRBD1 aligns across 7 bases. V shed 5 bases and J 0 bases; nucleotides not matched to a gene: 6. CDR1 MNHEY and CDR2 SMNVEV come from the germline V gene (reference sequence). The CDR3 covers 15 residues. CDR3 coding DNA: TGTGCCAGCAGTGGTTACAGGGGATTGAACACTGAAGCTTTCTTT. This translates into CASSGYRGLNTEAFF.

The V and J genes are TRBV11-2 and TRBJ2-3, with unresolved D. CDR1 and CDR2 (germline): SGHAT, FQNNGV. There are 15 residues in the CDR3. Trimming took off 6 bases at V and 4 bases at J, with 17 bases between the two ends. The CDR3 region is CASRPGLALADTQYF. CDR3 nucleotides: TGTGCCAGCAGACCCGGTTTAGCATTGGCAGATACGCAGTATTTT.

Points on this clone: Distinct nucleotide sequences in the sample also encode this CDR3. The chain is built from TRBV19 and TRBJ1-5; D remains unclear. The CDR3 runs to 14 residues. V was clipped by 2 bases and J by 2 bases, with 7 bases between them. Germline values: CDR1 LNHDA, CDR2 SQIVND (reference sequence). The CDR3 reads CASSIREGNQPQHF. The CDR3 nucleotides are TGTGCCAGTAGTATAAGGGAGGGCAATCAGCCCCAGCATTTT.

The chain combines TRBV27 with TRBJ2-3; D remains unclear. CDR3 size: 12 residues. The V gene's germline CDR1 is MNHEY and CDR2 SMNVEV (reference sequence). V was trimmed by 8 bases and J by 8 bases, leaving 14 bases between them. CDR3 DNA sequence: TGTGCCAGCTGCCCCCACAGACCTACGCAGTATTTT. Translating gives CASCPHRPTQYF.

The rearrangement uses TRBV28 and TRBJ1-5; D remains ambiguous. Germline V gene lookup returns CDR1 MDHEN and CDR2 SYDVKM. The CDR3 is 15 amino acids. The germline V and J ends were trimmed by 2 bases and 0 bases, with 8 bases remaining between them. Here the CDR3 DNA reads TGTGCCAGCAGTTTACCCCCGTATAGCAATCAGCCCCAGCATTTT. It translates to CASSLPPYSNQPQHF.

This sequence joins TRBV11-2 and TRBJ2-7; 7 bases agree with TRBD1. CDR3 length: 14 residues. J was trimmed by 3 bases and V by 1 base; bases with no gene match: 3. The germline V gene has CDR1 SGHAT and CDR2 FQNNGV. The CDR3 bases are TGTGCCAGCAGCTTAGCTGGGACAGTCTACGAGCAGTACTTC. Protein: CASSLAGTVYEQYF.

The rearrangement joins TRBV9 to TRBJ2-7; 12 positions match TRBD1. V gave up 0 bases and J gave up 6 bases; unmatched junction bases: 4. This CDR3 has 15 residues. Germline V gives CDR1 SGDLS, CDR2 YYNGEE. CDR3 amino acids: CASSVAGTGGSEQYF. The DNA for the CDR3 is TGTGCCAGCAGCGTAGCGGGGACAGGGGGCAGCGAGCAGTACTTC.